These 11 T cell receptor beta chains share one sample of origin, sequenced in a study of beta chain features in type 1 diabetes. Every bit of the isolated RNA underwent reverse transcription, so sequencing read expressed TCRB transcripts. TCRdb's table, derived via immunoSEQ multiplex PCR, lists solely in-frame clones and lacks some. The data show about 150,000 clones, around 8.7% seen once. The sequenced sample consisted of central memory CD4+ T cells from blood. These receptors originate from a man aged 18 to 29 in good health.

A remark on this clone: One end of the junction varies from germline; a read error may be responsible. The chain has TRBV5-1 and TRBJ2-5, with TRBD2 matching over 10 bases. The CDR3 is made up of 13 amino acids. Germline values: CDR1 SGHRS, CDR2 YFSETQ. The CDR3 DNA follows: TGTGCCAGCAGCCGGACTAGCGGAGAGACCCAGTACTTC. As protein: CASSRTSGETQYF.

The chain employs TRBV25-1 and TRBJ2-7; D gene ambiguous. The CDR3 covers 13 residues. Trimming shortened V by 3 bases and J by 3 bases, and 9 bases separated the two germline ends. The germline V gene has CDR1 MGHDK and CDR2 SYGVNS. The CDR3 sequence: CASSDPSGYEQYF. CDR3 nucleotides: TGTGCCAGCAGTGATCCCTCCGGCTACGAGCAGTACTTC.

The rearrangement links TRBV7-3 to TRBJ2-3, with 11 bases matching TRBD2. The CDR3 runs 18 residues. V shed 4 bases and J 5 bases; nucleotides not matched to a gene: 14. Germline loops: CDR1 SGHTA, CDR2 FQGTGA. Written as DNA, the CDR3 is TGTGCCAGCAGCTCCTCGTCGATTAGCGGGGGGGCCCGAGATACGCAGTATTTT. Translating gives CASSSSSISGGARDTQYF.

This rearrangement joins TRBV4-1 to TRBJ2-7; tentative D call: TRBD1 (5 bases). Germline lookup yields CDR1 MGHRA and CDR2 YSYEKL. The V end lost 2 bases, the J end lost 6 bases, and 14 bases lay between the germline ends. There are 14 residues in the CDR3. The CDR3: CASSQREQGFEQYF. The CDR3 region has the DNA TGCGCCAGCAGCCAACGAGAGCAGGGATTCGAGCAGTACTTC.

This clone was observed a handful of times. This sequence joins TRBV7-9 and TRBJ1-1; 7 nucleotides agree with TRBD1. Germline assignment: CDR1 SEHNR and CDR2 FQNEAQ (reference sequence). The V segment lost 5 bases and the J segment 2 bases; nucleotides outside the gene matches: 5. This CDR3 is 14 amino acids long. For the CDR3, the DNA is TGTGCCAGCAGCCAAAGGGGGCGAAACACTGAAGCTTTCTTT. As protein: CASSQRGRNTEAFF.

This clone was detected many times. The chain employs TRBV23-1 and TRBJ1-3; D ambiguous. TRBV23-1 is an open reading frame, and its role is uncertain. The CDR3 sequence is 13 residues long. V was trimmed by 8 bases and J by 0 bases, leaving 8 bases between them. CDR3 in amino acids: CASYGSSGNTIYF. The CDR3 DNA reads TGCGCCAGCTATGGCAGCTCTGGAAACACCATATATTTT.

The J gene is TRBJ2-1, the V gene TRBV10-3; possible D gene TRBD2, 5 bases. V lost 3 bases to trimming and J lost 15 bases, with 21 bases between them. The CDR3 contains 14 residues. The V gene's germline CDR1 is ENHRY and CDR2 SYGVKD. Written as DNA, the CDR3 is TGTGCCATCAGTGACCCCCAGCCCCCGGCTAGCCGGTTCTTC. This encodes CAISDPQPPASRFF.

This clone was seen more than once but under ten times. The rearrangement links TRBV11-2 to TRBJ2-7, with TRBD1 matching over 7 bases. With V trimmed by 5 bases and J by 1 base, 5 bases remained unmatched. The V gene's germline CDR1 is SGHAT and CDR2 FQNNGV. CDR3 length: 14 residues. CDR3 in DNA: TGTGCCAGCAGCACCGACAGGGTTTCCTACGAGCAGTACTTC. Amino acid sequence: CASSTDRVSYEQYF.

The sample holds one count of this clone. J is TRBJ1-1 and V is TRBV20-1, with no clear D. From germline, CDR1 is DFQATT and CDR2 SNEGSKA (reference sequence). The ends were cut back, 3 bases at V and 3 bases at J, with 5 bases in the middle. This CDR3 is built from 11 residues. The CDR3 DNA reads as TGCAGTGCTAGGACTCACACTGAAGCTTTCTTT. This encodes CSARTHTEAFF.

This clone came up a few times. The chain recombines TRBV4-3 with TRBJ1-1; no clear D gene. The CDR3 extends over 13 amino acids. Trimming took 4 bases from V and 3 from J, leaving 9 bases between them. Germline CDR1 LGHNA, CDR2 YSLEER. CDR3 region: CASSPRVDTEAFF. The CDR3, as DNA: TGCGCCAGCAGCCCGAGAGTAGACACTGAAGCTTTCTTT.

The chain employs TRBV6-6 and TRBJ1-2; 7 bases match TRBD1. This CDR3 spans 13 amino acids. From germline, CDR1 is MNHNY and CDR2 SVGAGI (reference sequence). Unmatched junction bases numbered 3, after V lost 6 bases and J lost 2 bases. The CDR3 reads CASSVQGNYGYTF. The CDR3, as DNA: TGTGCCAGCAGCGTACAGGGGAACTATGGCTACACCTTC.